This is a list of T cell receptor beta chains from one sample in a study of control samples from healthy donors and cancer patients. Some clones are missing from TCRdb's copy, which holds only in-frame ones; the method was immunoSEQ multiplex PCR. The repertoire consists of about 29,000 clones, with 70% to 90% occurring once and the leading ten covering approximately 4%. Sequenced sample: formalin-fixed, paraffin-embedded tissue. All receptors derive from a female donor with melanoma. CDR3s include the opening cysteine and the closing phenylalanine or tryptophan. Each record gives: clone size, V gene, D gene, J gene, CDR3 DNA, CDR3 protein. A D gene is named only where the DNA matches it firmly. The size of a clone is reported for some rows only, either as once, few or many, or as a class for expanded clones.

abundance: -; v_gene: TRBV7-9; d_gene: -; j_gene: TRBJ2-5; CDR3nt: TGTGCCAGCAGCCCCCATGGGCAAGAGACCCAGTACTTC; CDR3aa: CASSPHGQETQYF
abundance: -; v_gene: TRBV23-1; d_gene: -; j_gene: TRBJ2-1; CDR3nt: TGCGCCAGCAGTCACTTATGGAATGAGCAGTTCTTC; CDR3aa: CASSHLWNEQFF
abundance: -; v_gene: TRBV5-6; d_gene: -; j_gene: TRBJ1-1; CDR3nt: TGTGCCAGCACCTGGGGCGTGGGGGACACTGAAGCTTTCTTT; CDR3aa: CASTWGVGDTEAFF
abundance: -; v_gene: TRBV19; d_gene: -; j_gene: TRBJ2-1; CDR3nt: TGTGCCACCTCCCCCAGGGGCTACAATGAGCAGTTCTTC; CDR3aa: CATSPRGYNEQFF
abundance: -; v_gene: TRBV9; d_gene: -; j_gene: TRBJ2-1; CDR3nt: TGTGCCAGCAGCGTTGGGAGAAGCTCCTACAATGAGCAGTTCTTC; CDR3aa: CASSVGRSSYNEQFF
abundance: -; v_gene: TRBV2; d_gene: TRBD2; j_gene: TRBJ2-1; CDR3nt: TGTGCCAGCACCGGGACTAGCCATGAGCAGTTCTTC; CDR3aa: CASTGTSHEQFF
abundance: -; v_gene: TRBV4-2; d_gene: TRBD2; j_gene: TRBJ2-1; CDR3nt: TGTGCCAGCAGCCGCACTCAGACTAGCGGGGGGTACAATGAGCAGTTCTTC; CDR3aa: CASSRTQTSGGYNEQFF
abundance: -; v_gene: TRBV4-1; d_gene: -; j_gene: TRBJ1-4; CDR3nt: TGCGCCAGCAGCCGAGGGGGGGGAGGTGAAAAACTGTTTTTT; CDR3aa: CASSRGGGGEKLFF
abundance: once; v_gene: TRBV20-1; d_gene: TRBD1; j_gene: TRBJ2-1; CDR3nt: TGCAGTGCTAGTCTTGACAGGGTGTCCGGCAATGAGCAGTTCTTC; CDR3aa: CSASLDRVSGNEQFF
abundance: -; v_gene: TRBV6-5; d_gene: TRBD1; j_gene: TRBJ2-7; CDR3nt: TGTGCCAGCAGCCGTAACAGGGGCTACGAGCAGTACTTC; CDR3aa: CASSRNRGYEQYF
abundance: -; v_gene: TRBV6-1; d_gene: -; j_gene: TRBJ1-1; CDR3nt: TGTGCCAGCAGTGAAGCCCGAGGCACTGAAGCTTTCTTT; CDR3aa: CASSEARGTEAFF
abundance: -; v_gene: TRBV3-1/TRBV3-2; d_gene: -; j_gene: TRBJ2-1; CDR3nt: TGTGCCAGCAGCCAAGATTTTTATGGGGGGTGGAATGAGCAGTTCTTC; CDR3aa: CASSQDFYGGWNEQFF
abundance: -; v_gene: TRBV20-1; d_gene: -; j_gene: TRBJ2-7; CDR3nt: TGCAGTGCTAGTCCCAGATCCTACGAGCAGTACTTC; CDR3aa: CSASPRSYEQYF
abundance: -; v_gene: TRBV4-3; d_gene: -; j_gene: TRBJ2-7; CDR3nt: TGCGCCAGCAGCCAAGAAAAGACACCGCCCTACGAGCAGTACTTC; CDR3aa: CASSQEKTPPYEQYF
abundance: -; v_gene: TRBV20-1; d_gene: -; j_gene: TRBJ2-1; CDR3nt: TGCAGTGCTAGTGGCGGCCTATCCTACAATGAGCAGTTCTTC; CDR3aa: CSASGGLSYNEQFF
abundance: -; v_gene: TRBV5-1; d_gene: -; j_gene: TRBJ1-1; CDR3nt: TGCGCCAGCAGCCGCGTGGGTGGGGGCTCGAACACTGAAGCTTTCTTT; CDR3aa: CASSRVGGGSNTEAFF
abundance: -; v_gene: TRBV6-8; d_gene: -; j_gene: TRBJ1-6; CDR3nt: TGTGCCAGCAGGGTGCGGGGAGGAGTAAATTCACCCCTCCACTTT; CDR3aa: CASRVRGGVNSPLHF
abundance: -; v_gene: TRBV4-3; d_gene: TRBD2; j_gene: TRBJ2-1; CDR3nt: TGCGCCAGCAGCCAAGTCGCCCTCCGCTTACTAGCGGGGGAGGGCAATGAGCAGTTCTTC; CDR3aa: CASSQVALRLLAGEGNEQFF
abundance: few; v_gene: TRBV5-6; d_gene: -; j_gene: TRBJ1-1; CDR3nt: TGTGCCAGCAGCTTGGTCGCAGGGAGAAACACTGAAGCTTTCTTT; CDR3aa: CASSLVAGRNTEAFF
abundance: -; v_gene: TRBV10-2; d_gene: -; j_gene: TRBJ1-3; CDR3nt: TGCGCCAGCAATGGAGGAAGACAGCGCCCGGGAAACACCATATATTTT; CDR3aa: CASNGGRQRPGNTIYF
abundance: -; v_gene: TRBV21-1; d_gene: -; j_gene: TRBJ1-1; CDR3nt: TGTGCCAGCAGCACATACCTAGACAGGAGGGGAAGGGACACTGAAGCTTTCTTT; CDR3aa: CASSTYLDRRGRDTEAFF
abundance: -; v_gene: TRBV7-2; d_gene: -; j_gene: TRBJ2-2; CDR3nt: TGTGCCAGCAGCTTAGCAGGGGGCGGGGAGCTGTTTTTT; CDR3aa: CASSLAGGGELFF
abundance: -; v_gene: TRBV15; d_gene: TRBD1; j_gene: TRBJ1-1; CDR3nt: TGTGCCACCAGCAGTGCGGACAGGGGGCCCTTGAACACTGAAGCTTTCTTT; CDR3aa: CATSSADRGPLNTEAFF
abundance: -; v_gene: TRBV19; d_gene: TRBD2; j_gene: TRBJ2-5; CDR3nt: TGTGCCAGCTCAACCGGGACTAGCGGGAATATGGAGACCCAGTACTTC; CDR3aa: CASSTGTSGNMETQYF
abundance: -; v_gene: TRBV6-2/TRBV6-3; d_gene: -; j_gene: TRBJ1-2; CDR3nt: TGTGCCAGCAGTGCCACGACAGATGGCTACACCTTC; CDR3aa: CASSATTDGYTF
abundance: -; v_gene: TRBV6-1; d_gene: -; j_gene: TRBJ1-2; CDR3nt: TGTGCCAGCAGTGAACTACAGGGACCTTCTTTTGGCTACACCTTC; CDR3aa: CASSELQGPSFGYTF
abundance: once; v_gene: TRBV19; d_gene: -; j_gene: TRBJ1-1; CDR3nt: TGTGCCAGTAGTACTAGGACAGCGAACACTGAAGCTTTCTTT; CDR3aa: CASSTRTANTEAFF
abundance: -; v_gene: TRBV7-2; d_gene: TRBD2; j_gene: TRBJ2-5; CDR3nt: TGTGCCAGCAGCTATACCGGGACTATCCAAGAGACCCAGTACTTC; CDR3aa: CASSYTGTIQETQYF
abundance: few; v_gene: TRBV30; d_gene: -; j_gene: TRBJ1-6; CDR3nt: TGTGCCTGGAGTGTAAAATGGGGCAGAGGGAGCTCCTATAATTCACCCCTCCACTTT; CDR3aa: CAWSVKWGRGSSYNSPLHF
abundance: -; v_gene: TRBV27; d_gene: TRBD1; j_gene: TRBJ2-7; CDR3nt: TGTGCCAGCAGTTTATCGTCAGGCGGGACAGGGGGCTCCTACGAGCAGTACTTC; CDR3aa: CASSLSSGGTGGSYEQYF
abundance: -; v_gene: TRBV5-5; d_gene: -; j_gene: TRBJ2-7; CDR3nt: TGTGCCAGCAGCTTGGCGGCAGGGCGATATGCCTACGAGCAGTACTTC; CDR3aa: CASSLAAGRYAYEQYF
abundance: -; v_gene: TRBV5-6; d_gene: -; j_gene: TRBJ2-7; CDR3nt: TGTGCCAGCAGCTCGGCGCGAGGGCCCAAGCCCTACGAGCAGTACTTC; CDR3aa: CASSSARGPKPYEQYF
abundance: -; v_gene: TRBV28; d_gene: -; j_gene: TRBJ2-6; CDR3nt: TGTGCCAGCAGTTTTATGTCGGGCTTCCGATCGGCGGGGGCCAACGTCCTGACTTTC; CDR3aa: CASSFMSGFRSAGANVLTF
abundance: -; v_gene: TRBV30; d_gene: TRBD1; j_gene: TRBJ1-2; CDR3nt: TGTGCCTGGAGCGATAGGGGGCCTAAGGGCTACACCTTC; CDR3aa: CAWSDRGPKGYTF
abundance: -; v_gene: TRBV5-4; d_gene: -; j_gene: TRBJ2-5; CDR3nt: TGTGCCAGCAGCTTGCTCCAGGTCCAAGAGACCCAGTACTTC; CDR3aa: CASSLLQVQETQYF
abundance: -; v_gene: TRBV4-3; d_gene: -; j_gene: TRBJ1-1; CDR3nt: TGCGCCAGCAGCCAAGTCCGTGAGGACACTGAAGCTTTCTTT; CDR3aa: CASSQVREDTEAFF
abundance: -; v_gene: TRBV4-2; d_gene: TRBD2; j_gene: TRBJ2-7; CDR3nt: TGTGCCAGCAGCCAAGACAGCGGGAGGCTGTACGAGCAGTACTTC; CDR3aa: CASSQDSGRLYEQYF
abundance: once; v_gene: TRBV7-9; d_gene: -; j_gene: TRBJ2-1; CDR3nt: TGTGCCAGCAGTGACTCTAGCGCCCCCCCGGGTGAGCAGTTCTTC; CDR3aa: CASSDSSAPPGEQFF
abundance: -; v_gene: TRBV7-8; d_gene: -; j_gene: TRBJ1-1; CDR3nt: TGTGCCAGCAGCTTTCAGAAGCACACTGAAGCTTTCTTT; CDR3aa: CASSFQKHTEAFF
abundance: -; v_gene: TRBV2; d_gene: -; j_gene: TRBJ2-1; CDR3nt: TGTGCCAGCGCGGCCTACAATGAGCAGTTCTTC; CDR3aa: CASAAYNEQFF
abundance: once; v_gene: TRBV4-1; d_gene: TRBD2; j_gene: TRBJ2-2; CDR3nt: TGCGCCAGCAGCCAGGCGACTAGCGTGAAAACCGGGGAGCTGTTTTTT; CDR3aa: CASSQATSVKTGELFF
abundance: -; v_gene: TRBV7-2; d_gene: TRBD2; j_gene: TRBJ2-7; CDR3nt: TGTGCCAGCAGCTTAGATAGCGGGAGCTCCTACGAGCAGTACTTC; CDR3aa: CASSLDSGSSYEQYF
abundance: -; v_gene: TRBV2; d_gene: -; j_gene: TRBJ1-5; CDR3nt: TGTGCCAGCGGTCTAGAGGGTAGCGATCAGCCCCAGCATTTT; CDR3aa: CASGLEGSDQPQHF
abundance: -; v_gene: TRBV6-5; d_gene: -; j_gene: TRBJ1-6; CDR3nt: TGTGCCAGCAGTTACTCGCTGGGGGCCGATAATTCACCCCTCCACTTT; CDR3aa: CASSYSLGADNSPLHF
abundance: -; v_gene: TRBV4-1; d_gene: -; j_gene: TRBJ1-6; CDR3nt: TGCGCCAGCAGCCATGGAGTGGGCTTGTTAAGCTCCTATAATTCACCCCTCCACTTT; CDR3aa: CASSHGVGLLSSYNSPLHF
abundance: -; v_gene: TRBV14; d_gene: TRBD2; j_gene: TRBJ2-7; CDR3nt: TGTGCCAGCAGCCAAGATAGAAGCGGGAGAGACGAGCAGTACTTC; CDR3aa: CASSQDRSGRDEQYF
abundance: once; v_gene: TRBV27; d_gene: -; j_gene: TRBJ1-1; CDR3nt: TGTGCCAGCAGTACAGTGAACACTGAAGCTTTCTTT; CDR3aa: CASSTVNTEAFF
abundance: once; v_gene: TRBV7-8; d_gene: -; j_gene: TRBJ2-6; CDR3nt: TGTGCCAGCAGTCACCCGGGAGAACAGTCCCACTCTGGGGCCAACGTCCTGACTTTC; CDR3aa: CASSHPGEQSHSGANVLTF
abundance: -; v_gene: TRBV7-9; d_gene: -; j_gene: TRBJ1-1; CDR3nt: TGTGCCAGCAGCGAAGAGGGGGTTAGTACTGAAGCTTTCTTT; CDR3aa: CASSEEGVSTEAFF
abundance: -; v_gene: TRBV25-1; d_gene: -; j_gene: TRBJ1-2; CDR3nt: TGTGCCAGCAGGGAGGGGGGGAACTATGGCTACACCTTC; CDR3aa: CASREGGNYGYTF
abundance: -; v_gene: TRBV30; d_gene: -; j_gene: TRBJ1-2; CDR3nt: TGTGCCTGGAGCGGACTAGGGAACTATGGCTACACCTTC; CDR3aa: CAWSGLGNYGYTF
abundance: -; v_gene: TRBV6-4; d_gene: TRBD1; j_gene: TRBJ1-2; CDR3nt: TGTGCCAGCAGTGAACAGGGGGCGAGAGGTGGCTACACCTTC; CDR3aa: CASSEQGARGGYTF